This entry lists 19 T cell receptor beta chains sequenced from one sample in a study of T cell responses to AZD1222 COVID-19 vaccine. Generated by immunoSEQ multiplex PCR, the TCRdb table keeps only in-frame clones and is missing some. The table shows over 110,000 clones, with 85% to 90% occurring only once. This sample comprised peripheral blood, obtained 28 days after the second AZD1222 dose. These receptor sequences come from an adult who received the AZD1222 COVID-19 vaccine.

CDR3 nucleotides: TGTGCCAGCAGTGAAGGGGGAGGGGGTGAAAAACTGTTTTTT. Translated, it gives CASSEGGGGEKLFF. The V and J genes are TRBV6-1 and TRBJ1-4; possibly TRBD1 for D (6 bases). Germline loops: CDR1 MNHNS, CDR2 SASEGT. The CDR3 extends over 14 amino acids. V dropped 1 base and J dropped 7 bases, with 10 bases sitting between them.

CDR3 sequence: CASSSEPGPSSDTQYF. The CDR3 nucleotides read TGTGCCAGCAGCTCCGAGCCGGGACCTAGCTCAGATACGCAGTATTTT. The chain employs TRBV11-2 and TRBJ2-3; D could derive from TRBD1 or TRBD2 (5 bases each). This CDR3 spans 16 amino acids. V lost 4 bases, J lost 4 bases, and 18 bases lay in between. Per germline, CDR1 SGHAT and CDR2 FQNNGV. The full variable domain, its missing parts supplied by reference TRBV11-2 and TRBJ2-3, is EAGVAQSPRYKIIEKRQSVAFWCNPISGHATLYWYQQILGQGPKLLIQFQNNGVVDDSQLPKDRFSAERLKGVDSTLKIQPAKLEDSAVYLCASSSEPGPSSDTQYFGPGTRLTVL.

The rearrangement uses TRBV6-2 or TRBV6-3 and TRBJ1-5, with a tentative D call TRBD1 (6 bases). This CDR3 has 17 residues. Germline-derived CDR1 and CDR2 are MNHEY and SVGEGT. The germline V and J ends were trimmed by 5 bases and 4 bases, with 21 bases remaining between them. This chain's CDR3 is CASSRRTSDSVNQPQHF. CDR3 nucleotides: TGTGCCAGCAGTCGTAGAACCTCGGACAGCGTAAATCAGCCCCAGCATTTT.

The genes are TRBV4-3 and TRBJ2-4; 9 bases line up with TRBD2. V lost 5 bases, J lost 5 bases, and 16 bases stayed unmatched. The CDR3 length is 18 residues. Germline V CDR1 and CDR2: LGHNA, YSLEER. As DNA, the CDR3 is TGCGCCAGCAGCGTCAAGATAGTAGTAGCGGGAGCGGAAAACATTCAGTACTTC. Its translation: CASSVKIVVAGAENIQYF.

In its sample, this clone was seen once. The V and J genes are TRBV16 and TRBJ1-5; D is uncertain. CDR1 is KGHSY, CDR2 FQNENV, per germline. CDR3 length equals 14 residues. V shed 0 bases and J shed 5 bases, with 8 bases lying between them. CDR3 sequence: CASSQSGTYQPQHF. The DNA for the CDR3 is TGTGCCAGCAGCCAATCCGGCACCTATCAGCCCCAGCATTTT.

The chain employs TRBV19 and TRBJ1-5, with D possibly being TRBD1 (6 bases). The germline V gene encodes CDR1 LNHDA and CDR2 SQIVND (reference sequence). This CDR3 is built from 15 residues. The V end was cut by 8 bases, the J end by 0 bases, with 14 bases between. CDR3 nucleotides: TGTGCCAGTTCTCGGGGGGCTAATAGCAATCAGCCCCAGCATTTT. Its translation: CASSRGANSNQPQHF.

The CDR3, as DNA: TGTGCCAGCAGCGTCCAGGGCGAGAACACTGAAGCTTTCTTT. It translates to CASSVQGENTEAFF. This chain joins TRBV9 and TRBJ1-1; maybe TRBD1 (5 bases). The V and J ends lost 2 bases and 1 base respectively, with 9 bases between them. The germline gives CDR1 SGDLS, CDR2 YYNGEE. The CDR3 loop spans 14 amino acids.

This chain uses TRBV2 with TRBJ2-7; 7 bases map to TRBD2. The CDR3 has 15 amino acids. Germline CDR1 is SNHLY and CDR2 is FYNNEI. V trimming: 5 bases; J trimming: 1 base; junction bases outside the gene matches: 8. The CDR3: CASSLDGGGSYEQYV. CDR3 DNA: TGTGCCAGCAGTCTAGACGGCGGGGGTTCCTACGAGCAGTACGTC.

V and J are TRBV7-9 and TRBJ1-4, with D uncertain. This CDR3 comprises 16 residues. The V and J ends lost 0 bases and 3 bases respectively, with 11 bases between them. CDR1 SEHNR and CDR2 FQNEAQ come from the germline V gene (reference sequence). Here the CDR3 reads CASSLAARLSNEKLFF. The CDR3 nucleotides read TGTGCCAGCAGCTTAGCGGCGCGGTTGTCTAATGAAAAACTGTTTTTT.

The chain carries TRBV25-1 and TRBJ2-5; D may correspond to TRBD1 or TRBD2 (7 bases each). The ends were cut back, 6 bases at V and 0 bases at J, with 17 bases in the middle. CDR1 is MGHDK, CDR2 SYGVNS, per germline. This CDR3 has 16 residues. CDR3 DNA sequence: TGTGCCAGCAGCCGGGGGGACAGTTCAGACCAAGAGACCCAGTACTTC. This gives the protein CASSRGDSSDQETQYF.

This chain uses TRBV28 with TRBJ2-4; maybe TRBD1 (5 bases). The length of the CDR3 is 14 residues. Trimming took 8 bases from V and 1 from J, leaving 12 bases between them. The germline gives CDR1 MDHEN, CDR2 SYDVKM. The DNA for the CDR3 is TGTGCCAGCCAAGGGTCAGGGGCCAAAAACATTCAGTACTTC. This encodes CASQGSGAKNIQYF.

This rearrangement joins TRBV7-9 to TRBJ1-2; D possibly corresponds to TRBD1 (6 bases). The length of the CDR3 is 12 residues. Germline lookup yields CDR1 SEHNR and CDR2 FQNEAQ (reference sequence). The ends were cut back, 6 bases at V and 4 bases at J, with 9 bases in the middle. The CDR3 reads CASRDSGYGYTF. The CDR3 bases are TGTGCCAGCAGGGACAGCGGCTATGGCTACACCTTC.

Here the CDR3 DNA reads TGTGCCAGCAGCTTGGGGTCAGGAAGCGTGGGCACTGAAGCTTTCTTT. Its protein product is CASSLGSGSVGTEAFF. The V call is TRBV5-4, the J call TRBJ1-1; D is unresolved. The CDR3 runs to 16 residues. CDR1 is SGHNT, CDR2 YYREEE, per germline (reference sequence). Trimming pared 0 bases from V and 4 bases from J, leaving 16 bases between. Combining the CDR3 with reference TRBV5-4 and TRBJ1-1 gives the whole variable domain ETGVTQSPTHLIKTRGQQVTLRCSSQSGHNTVSWYQQALGQGPQFIFQYYREEENGRGNFPPRFSGLQFPNYSSELNVNALELDDSALYLCASSLGSGSVGTEAFFGQGTRLTVV.

This chain connects TRBV7-2 to TRBJ2-7, with TRBD1 identical over 7 bases. V lost 1 base to trimming and J lost 5 bases; unmatched junction nucleotides: 8. This CDR3 has 15 residues. Germline CDR1 and CDR2: SGHTA and FQGNSA. The CDR3 region is CASSLVGGRSHEQYF. The CDR3 nucleotides read TGTGCCAGCAGCTTAGTAGGGGGCCGTTCCCACGAGCAGTACTTC.

This sequence joins TRBV11-2 and TRBJ1-1; perhaps TRBD1 as D (5 bases). V was trimmed by 5 bases and J by 6 bases, leaving 22 bases between them. This CDR3 comprises 16 residues. Germline V gene lookup returns CDR1 SGHAT and CDR2 FQNNGV. CDR3 in amino acids: CASSLWGSTGVAEAFF. In nucleotides, the CDR3 is TGTGCCAGCAGCCTCTGGGGCAGCACCGGGGTCGCTGAAGCTTTCTTT.

The CDR3 spells CASSSRTGQGYTF. CDR3 in DNA: TGTGCCAGCAGCAGTCGGACAGGGCAAGGCTACACCTTC. The rearrangement uses TRBV7-9 and TRBJ1-2; 8 nucleotides align to TRBD1. The V gene end was trimmed by 5 bases and the J gene end by 8 bases; junction bases not matched to a gene: 7. This CDR3 spans 13 amino acids. The germline V gene encodes CDR1 SEHNR and CDR2 FQNEAQ (reference sequence).

This chain connects TRBV19 to TRBJ1-5, with D tentatively TRBD1 (6 bases). The germline V and J ends were trimmed by 3 bases and 1 base, with 10 bases remaining between them. This CDR3 region has 15 residues. Germline lookup yields CDR1 LNHDA and CDR2 SQIVND (reference sequence). CDR3 bases: TGTGCCAGTAGTATGCGGGGACAAAGCAATCAGCCCCAGCATTTT. Translating it yields CASSMRGQSNQPQHF.

This rearrangement joins TRBV5-5 to TRBJ1-6; D is perhaps TRBD1 (5 bases). This CDR3 region has 14 residues. Germline V gene sequence: CDR1 SGHKS, CDR2 YYEKEE (reference sequence). Trimming took 4 bases from V and 7 from J, leaving 12 bases between them. CDR3 in DNA: TGTGCCAGCAGCGAAGCCAGGGACAATTCACCCCTCCACTTT. Amino acids: CASSEARDNSPLHF.

The J gene is TRBJ1-1, the V gene TRBV10-2; D may be TRBD1 (6 bases). CDR1 is WSHSY and CDR2 is SAAADI in the germline V gene. V lost 8 bases and J lost 3, with 13 bases in between. The CDR3 is 13 amino acids. The CDR3 DNA reads as TGCGCCAGCGGGGGGCTCCGCGACACTGAAGCTTTCTTT. Amino acids: CASGGLRDTEAFF.